This T cell receptor beta chain was sequenced during a study of cytomegalovirus exposure and HLA in healthy donors. Measured with immunoSEQ multiplex PCR; TCRdb has only the in-frame clones, and not every one. Altogether 110,000 or so clones are present, approximately 96% being singletons, with the ten largest covering 0.67%. Study-level points and caveats: First-cohort TCR clusters tended to co-occur in the 90 to 150 validation repertoires, a later analysis found. High specificity and sensitivity for cytomegalovirus status were reported for the classifier. Three of the chains that were CMV-associated were confirmed in vitro to be specific for CMV antigens. Cytomegalovirus association was listed for about 170 TCR beta chains.

This clone was observed a single time. The antigen remains unidentified. Germline V gene data show CDR1 as MNHNY and CDR2 as SVGAGI (reference sequence). This CDR3 comprises 13 residues. The V and J ends lost 4 bases and 4 bases respectively, with 10 bases between them. The genes are TRBV6-6 and TRBJ1-2, with a possible D match to TRBD1 (6 bases). This TCR was sampled from a woman younger than 35 in good health and CMV-seronegative. The sample taken for sequencing was PBMCs. CDR3 amino acids: CASSFPGVYGYTF. The DNA for the CDR3 is TGTGCCAGCAGTTTTCCAGGGGTCTATGGCTACACCTTC.